What follows are 15 T cell receptor beta chains derived from one specimen sequenced in a study of blood T cell repertoires in COVID-19. TCRdb's table, derived via immunoSEQ multiplex PCR, lists solely in-frame clones and lacks some. The sample yields roughly 300,000 clones, 80% to 90% seen once. Source material: PBMCs or T cells enriched from blood (not recorded which). These receptors came from a woman in her 30s who had recovered from COVID-19.

This sequence joins TRBV2 and TRBJ1-2; no firm D call. CDR3 size: 12 residues. The germline V gene has CDR1 SNHLY and CDR2 FYNNEI. V lost 1 base to trimming and J lost 7 bases, with 7 bases between them. The CDR3 is CASSEGRSGYTF. CDR3 nucleotide sequence: TGTGCCAGCAGTGAAGGTAGAAGTGGCTACACCTTC.

The chain uses TRBV5-5 and TRBJ2-2, with D hard to call. V lost 4 bases, J lost 4 bases, and 8 bases lay in between. This CDR3 contains 13 residues. Germline CDR1 and CDR2: SGHKS and YYEKEE (reference sequence). The CDR3 coding sequence is TGTGCCAGCAGCGAGGCGAGCACCGGGGAGCTGTTTTTT. Translating it yields CASSEASTGELFF.

The chain combines TRBV5-4 with TRBJ1-1; D may be TRBD1 (6 bases). Per germline, CDR1 SGHNT and CDR2 YYREEE (reference sequence). The CDR3 loop spans 15 amino acids. V lost 4 bases, J lost 1 base, and 14 bases lay in between. Here the CDR3 reads CASSRAGARNTEAFF. CDR3 bases: TGTGCCAGCAGCAGAGCAGGGGCCAGGAACACTGAAGCTTTCTTT.

This clone was detected a few times. This rearrangement joins TRBV7-6 to TRBJ2-1; tentatively, D is TRBD2 (6 bases). This CDR3 comprises 16 residues. The germline V gene has CDR1 SGHVS and CDR2 FNYEAQ. V lost 7 bases and J 0 bases, leaving 16 bases between the germline ends. CDR3 bases: TGTGCCAGCATCAAAGGGGCGGGGAGCTCCTACAATGAGCAGTTCTTC. The encoded protein is CASIKGAGSSYNEQFF. Based on the CDR3 plus reference TRBV7-6 and TRBJ2-1, the full variable domain is GAGVSQSPRYKVTKRGQDVALRCDPISGHVSLYWYRQALGQGPEFLTYFNYEAQQDKSGLPNDRFSAERPEGSISTLTIQRTEQRDSAMYRCASIKGAGSSYNEQFFGPGTRLTVL.

This rearrangement joins TRBV27 to TRBJ1-5, with a possible D match to TRBD1 (6 bases). The germline V gene encodes CDR1 MNHEY and CDR2 SMNVEV (reference sequence). The V end was cut by 5 bases, the J end by 5 bases, with 16 bases between. The CDR3 is 15 residues long. The CDR3, as DNA: TGTGCCAGCAGTGAAACGGGGGGCCTTGATCAGCCCCAGCATTTT. This encodes CASSETGGLDQPQHF.

The chain joins TRBV19 to TRBJ1-1; 7 bases are shared with TRBD1. Germline CDR1 and CDR2: LNHDA and SQIVND (reference sequence). CDR3 length: 15 amino acids. The V segment lost 4 bases and the J segment 4 bases; nucleotides outside the gene matches: 9. CDR3 residues: CASSSDRVRGTEAFF. The CDR3 nucleotides read TGTGCCAGTAGTAGCGACAGGGTTAGGGGCACTGAAGCTTTCTTT.

This chain uses TRBV27 with TRBJ1-5; D call uncertain. Germline V gene lookup returns CDR1 MNHEY and CDR2 SMNVEV (reference sequence). Trimming shortened V by 3 bases and J by 0 bases, and 9 bases separated the two germline ends. This CDR3 contains 15 residues. The CDR3 DNA follows: TGTGCCAGCAGTTTGACACGGAATAGCAATCAGCCCCAGCATTTT. Translating gives CASSLTRNSNQPQHF.

V gene TRBV4-2 combines with J gene TRBJ2-5, with 10 bases that match TRBD1. The CDR3 has 18 residues. The germline V gene encodes CDR1 LGHNA and CDR2 YNFKEQ. The trim removed 3 bases at V and 5 bases at J, leaving 15 bases unmatched. DNA of the CDR3: TGTGCCAGCAGCCACCAAAAGACAGGGGGCCGGGTGGGGGAGACCCAGTACTTC. It encodes CASSHQKTGGRVGETQYF.

This clone was counted at least ten times. The gene calls are TRBV2 and TRBJ2-3; 9 bases agree with TRBD2. V shed 3 bases, J shed 0 bases, and the junction held 10 bases outside the gene matches. CDR3 size: 18 residues. Germline assignment: CDR1 SNHLY and CDR2 FYNNEI. CDR3 coding DNA: TGTGCCAGCAGTGAGGAGCTAGCGGGACATTCGAGCACAGATACGCAGTATTTT. It specifies CASSEELAGHSSTDTQYF.

V gene TRBV11-3 combines with J gene TRBJ2-1, with 13 bases aligning to TRBD2. The length of the CDR3 is 15 residues. Germline loops: CDR1 SGHNT, CDR2 YENEEA. The junction had 4 bases not matched to a gene; V was cut back by 5 bases and J by 6 bases. CDR3: CASSQGLAGFNEQFF. DNA of the CDR3: TGTGCCAGCAGCCAGGGACTAGCGGGGTTCAATGAGCAGTTCTTC.

The CDR3 reads CASSVDPGGDTEAFF. The CDR3 DNA sequence: TGTGCCAGCAGCGTAGATCCAGGGGGCGACACTGAAGCTTTCTTT. This chain uses TRBV9 with TRBJ1-1, with TRBD1 matching over 8 bases. Germline CDR1 is SGDLS and CDR2 is YYNGEE. The trim removed 0 bases at V and 3 bases at J, leaving 4 bases unmatched. CDR3 length equals 15 residues.

This clone was counted a single time. The V gene is TRBV19, the J gene TRBJ1-2, with D uncertain. Germline V gene sequence: CDR1 LNHDA, CDR2 SQIVND (reference sequence). The CDR3 has 13 amino acids. V was clipped by 7 bases and J by 6 bases, with 15 bases between them. CDR3 protein: CASTPTQSHGYTF. The CDR3, as DNA: TGTGCCAGTACCCCCACACAGAGCCATGGCTACACCTTC.

V gene TRBV5-4 combines with J gene TRBJ2-7; 8 bases are a match to TRBD2. V shed 4 bases, J shed 4 bases, and the junction held 10 bases outside the gene matches. The germline CDR1 and CDR2 sequences are SGHNT and YYREEE (reference sequence). CDR3 length: 15 residues. CDR3 protein: CASSDGGGRVYEQYF. DNA for the CDR3: TGTGCCAGCAGCGACGGGGGGGGCAGGGTATACGAGCAGTACTTC.

The chain is built from TRBV28 and TRBJ2-1, with a weak D call TRBD1 (6 bases). CDR3 length: 16 amino acids. V was cut by 4 bases and J by 4 bases, with 17 bases left in between. The germline gives CDR1 MDHEN, CDR2 SYDVKM. CDR3 sequence (DNA): TGTGCCAGCAGTTCCCGCCGAGACAGGCATTACAATGAGCAGTTCTTC. Residues: CASSSRRDRHYNEQFF.

The genes are TRBV6-4 and TRBJ1-1; the match to TRBD1 covers 8 bases. Germline trimming cut 5 bases from V and 7 bases from J; bases unmatched to any gene: 9. Germline CDR1 is MRHNA and CDR2 is SNTAGT. The CDR3 runs 14 residues. The CDR3 spells CASSQGQGPNEAFF. CDR3 nucleotide sequence: TGTGCCAGCAGTCAAGGACAGGGCCCCAATGAAGCTTTCTTT.